The 23 T cell receptor beta chains below all came from one sample that was sequenced in a study of blood T cell repertoires in COVID-19. Produced via immunoSEQ multiplex PCR; TCRdb's table is partial and in-frame only. The sample consists of some 120,000 clones, approximately 80% of them appearing once. Material for sequencing was peripheral blood. The receptors derive from a woman between 45 and 60 years old with acute or convalescent COVID-19.

Regarding this clone: Distinct nucleotide sequences in the sample also encode this CDR3. This chain connects TRBV5-1 to TRBJ2-3; 7 bases are shared with TRBD1. The CDR3 extends over 16 amino acids. Trimming took 0 bases from V and 0 from J; bases not matched to a gene: 4. Germline CDR1 SGHRS, CDR2 YFSETQ. The CDR3 spells CASSLAVGQSTDTQYF. The CDR3 DNA follows: TGCGCCAGCAGCTTGGCAGTGGGACAGAGCACAGATACGCAGTATTTT.

A remark on this clone: Other nucleotide sequences from this sample produce the same CDR3. The chain's CDR3 is CSVVGVNEQFF. The CDR3 nucleotides are TGCAGCGTTGTAGGGGTGAATGAGCAGTTCTTC. The chain employs TRBV29-1 and TRBJ2-1; D perhaps matches TRBD1 (5 bases). V was shortened by 4 bases and J by 7 bases, with 8 bases between the two germline ends. The CDR3 is 11 amino acids. Looked up from germline, CDR1 is SQVTM and CDR2 is ANQGSEA.

The chain joins TRBV4-1 to TRBJ2-7, with 10 bases that match TRBD2. The CDR3 length is 16 residues. The germline gives CDR1 MGHRA, CDR2 YSYEKL. Trimming removed 0 bases from V and 3 bases from J; junction bases left unmatched: 5. The CDR3: CASSQDRLAGLYEQYF. CDR3 DNA sequence: TGCGCCAGCAGCCAAGATCGACTAGCGGGTCTCTACGAGCAGTACTTC.

The chain couples TRBV6-5 to TRBJ1-1; TRBD1 matches 7 bases. CDR1 MNHEY and CDR2 SVGAGI come from the germline V gene. V dropped 4 bases and J dropped 4; count of bases not matched to a gene: 9. The CDR3 is made up of 15 amino acids. In DNA form, the CDR3 reads TGTGCCAGCAGTTTGACAGGGAGTTGGAGCACTGAAGCTTTCTTT. Protein sequence: CASSLTGSWSTEAFF.

The CDR3 DNA follows: TGTGCCTGCCAGCGGGGGGGGTCGCTGAACACCGGGGAGCTGTTTTTT. Its protein product is CACQRGGSLNTGELFF. The chain links TRBV30 to TRBJ2-2, with 10 bases aligning to TRBD2. Germline V gene data show CDR1 as GTSNPN and CDR2 as SVGIG (reference sequence). With V trimmed by 6 bases and J by 1 base, 8 bases remained unmatched. The CDR3 runs to 16 residues.

The V and J genes are TRBV11-2 and TRBJ1-4; D might be TRBD1 (6 bases). V was pared by 4 bases and J by 5 bases, with 11 bases between. The CDR3 is 14 amino acids. The germline gives CDR1 SGHAT, CDR2 FQNNGV. This CDR3 reads CASSSLTGNEKLFF. The CDR3 bases are TGTGCCAGCAGCTCATTAACAGGGAATGAAAAACTGTTTTTT.

J is TRBJ1-1 and V is TRBV5-1; TRBD1 is a possible D gene (5 bases). The germline CDR1 and CDR2 sequences are SGHRS and YFSETQ. This CDR3 comprises 14 residues. The V and J ends lost 0 bases and 1 base respectively, with 7 bases between them. Written as DNA, the CDR3 is TGCGCCAGCAGCTTGGTCGGGGGGAACACTGAAGCTTTCTTT. Amino acid sequence: CASSLVGGNTEAFF.

The chain is built from TRBV28 and TRBJ2-3, with 7 positions matching TRBD1. Germline trimming cut 5 bases from V and 5 bases from J; bases unmatched to any gene: 7. The CDR3 has 14 amino acids. The germline CDR1 and CDR2 sequences are MDHEN and SYDVKM. DNA of the CDR3: TGTGCCAGCAGTCCGTCCGGACAGGAAGATACGCAGTATTTT. Encoded protein: CASSPSGQEDTQYF.

V and J are TRBV29-1 and TRBJ2-7, with 7 bases lining up with TRBD1. Per germline, CDR1 SQVTM and CDR2 ANQGSEA. The CDR3 is made up of 11 amino acids. V shed 6 bases, J shed 5 bases, and the junction held 4 bases outside the gene matches. The CDR3 region is CSVHRGHEQYF. Written as DNA, the CDR3 is TGCAGCGTCCACAGGGGTCACGAGCAGTACTTC.

This sequence joins TRBV6-5 and TRBJ2-7; maybe TRBD1 (6 bases). Germline V gives CDR1 MNHEY, CDR2 SVGAGI. This CDR3 contains 13 residues. Trimming shortened V by 6 bases and J by 5 bases, and 14 bases separated the two germline ends. CDR3: CASRFQTGHEQYF. The CDR3 bases are TGTGCCAGCAGATTTCAAACAGGGCACGAGCAGTACTTC.

J is TRBJ1-3 and V is TRBV28, with 10 bases fitting TRBD1. Losses at the gene ends were 9 bases for V and 4 bases for J; bases not matched to a gene: 12. The germline gives CDR1 MDHEN, CDR2 SYDVKM. The CDR3 contains 16 residues. CDR3 DNA: TGTGCCAGTTACTCGGGACAGGGGATGTGGGGAAACACCATATATTTT. Its translation: CASYSGQGMWGNTIYF.

V usage is TRBV6-1 and J usage is TRBJ1-2; the D is unclear. Germline lookup yields CDR1 MNHNS and CDR2 SASEGT. The V and J ends lost 2 bases and 6 bases respectively, with 10 bases between them. This CDR3 is 13 amino acids long. CDR3 protein: CASSERVLDGYTF. The CDR3 DNA follows: TGTGCCAGCAGTGAACGGGTTTTGGATGGCTACACCTTC.

The V and J genes are TRBV19 and TRBJ2-3, with D perhaps matching TRBD1 (6 bases). From germline, CDR1 is LNHDA and CDR2 SQIVND (reference sequence). V lost 0 bases and J 3 bases, leaving 13 bases between the germline ends. The CDR3 runs to 16 residues. CDR3 in amino acids: CASSIEGALYTDTQYF. The CDR3 coding sequence is TGTGCCAGTAGTATAGAGGGGGCGCTTTATACAGATACGCAGTATTTT.

V and J are TRBV5-5 and TRBJ1-1; 7 nucleotides line up with TRBD1. The CDR3 totals 16 residues. The germline V gene encodes CDR1 SGHKS and CDR2 YYEKEE (reference sequence). V shed 4 bases and J 0 bases; nucleotides not matched to a gene: 9. CDR3 nucleotides: TGTGCCAGCAGCCTAACAGGGGATTTCATGAACACTGAAGCTTTCTTT. Translation: CASSLTGDFMNTEAFF.

The rearrangement links TRBV19 to TRBJ1-5, with 8 positions matching TRBD1. This CDR3 is built from 16 residues. Germline assignment: CDR1 LNHDA and CDR2 SQIVND (reference sequence). The trim removed 1 base at V and 3 bases at J, leaving 5 bases unmatched. This CDR3 is CASSIGRGQFNQPQHF. The CDR3 DNA follows: TGTGCCAGTAGTATAGGCAGGGGGCAATTCAATCAGCCCCAGCATTTT.

The V and J genes are TRBV3-1 (or the pseudogene TRBV3-2) and TRBJ2-1; tentatively, D is TRBD1 (5 bases). Germline CDR1 reads LGHDT; CDR2 reads YNNKEL (reference sequence). The CDR3 is 14 amino acids. V was trimmed by 3 bases and J by 10 bases, leaving 16 bases between them. CDR3 DNA: TGTGCCAGCAGCCACCTGGACATGTCAAGCGAGCAGTTCTTC. It codes for CASSHLDMSSEQFF.

Written as DNA, the CDR3 is TGTGCCAGCAGCTTCGGTCAGTCGACAGGCTACACCTTC. It is translated as CASSFGQSTGYTF. The chain employs TRBV12-3 or TRBV12-4 and TRBJ1-2; D is uncertain. With 6 bases removed from V and 8 bases from J, the gap between germline ends came to 16 bases. The CDR3 totals 13 residues.

This clone was observed a single time. The chain carries TRBV6-5 and TRBJ1-3; the D is unclear. Germline lookup yields CDR1 MNHEY and CDR2 SVGAGI. V lost 8 bases and J lost 0, with 2 bases in between. CDR3 length equals 11 residues. DNA of the CDR3: TGTGCCAGCCTCTCTGGAAACACCATATATTTT. Its translation: CASLSGNTIYF.

V usage is TRBV29-1 and J usage is TRBJ2-7; 10 bases line up with TRBD1. With V trimmed by 4 bases and J by 5 bases, 5 bases remained unmatched. Germline assignment: CDR1 SQVTM and CDR2 ANQGSEA. The CDR3 sequence is 13 residues long. The CDR3 DNA sequence: TGCAGCGTTGGCCGGGACAGGGGTGACGAGCAGTACTTC. Protein: CSVGRDRGDEQYF.

The rearrangement uses TRBV13 and TRBJ1-6; no clear D gene. Germline lookup yields CDR1 PRHDT and CDR2 FYEKMQ (reference sequence). Trimming removed 8 bases at V and 7 bases at J, with 12 bases between. This CDR3 is 13 amino acids long. CDR3 loop: CASSVSRNSPLHF. Here the CDR3 DNA reads TGTGCCAGCTCGGTCAGCAGGAATTCACCCCTCCACTTT.

This clone was seen only a few times. The V gene is TRBV30, the J gene TRBJ2-5; 7 bases are a match to TRBD1. The CDR3 extends over 12 amino acids. Germline V gene lookup returns CDR1 GTSNPN and CDR2 SVGIG (reference sequence). Trimming took 5 bases from V and 4 from J; bases not matched to a gene: 4. The CDR3 region has the DNA TGTGCCTGGGCGAACAGGGGAGAGACCCAGTACTTC. Protein product: CAWANRGETQYF.

The chain joins TRBV28 to TRBJ2-7; D may be TRBD2 (5 bases). The CDR3 is made up of 12 amino acids. With 7 bases removed from V and 3 bases from J, the gap between germline ends came to 10 bases. Germline-derived CDR1 and CDR2 are MDHEN and SYDVKM. CDR3 region: CASTGINYEQYF. The CDR3 DNA sequence: TGTGCCAGCACCGGGATTAACTACGAGCAGTACTTC.

The genes are TRBV4-1 and TRBJ2-6; D possibly corresponds to TRBD1 (6 bases). The length of the CDR3 is 16 residues. Germline V gives CDR1 MGHRA, CDR2 YSYEKL. V lost 1 base, J lost 3 bases, and 10 bases lay in between. CDR3 bases: TGCGCCAGCAGCCAAGCAGGGGTTGGTGGGGCCAACGTCCTGACTTTC. Protein: CASSQAGVGGANVLTF.